This TCR beta chain was sequenced for a study of beta chain features in type 1 diabetes. Findings and limits, study-wide: In every one of the four CD4+ subsets, TCRB CDR3s were moderately but significantly shorter in Type 1 diabetes patients. TCRB repertoires of naive, central memory and Treg cells appeared more similar among patients than among healthy donors. Possible PCR preference for shorter templates applied equally to patients and controls.

The entirety of the isolated RNA underwent reverse transcription, so expressed TCRB transcripts were sequenced. Some clones are missing from TCRdb's copy, which holds only in-frame ones; the method was immunoSEQ multiplex PCR. The profile shows around 120,000 clones, approximately 15% of them singletons. Markers CD45RO/CCR7/CD25/CD127/CD95/CD27 served to sort CD4+ naive, central memory, regulatory and stem cell-like memory cells. Post-sort purity exceeded 95% for all sorted populations. Comments on this clone: Its antigen is not identified.

Per germline, CDR1 MNHNY and CDR2 SVGAGI (reference sequence). This CDR3 comprises 11 residues. V dropped 8 bases and J dropped 4 bases, with 9 bases sitting between them. The receptor was isolated from a young man with type 1 diabetes. Sequences were obtained from central memory CD4+ T cells from blood. V is TRBV6-6 and J is TRBJ2-7, with D possibly TRBD2 on 5 matching bases. CDR3 nucleotide sequence: TGTGCCAGCCACGGGATGTACGAGCAGTACTTC. It specifies CASHGMYEQYF.